Listed below are T cell receptor beta chains from one sample, sequenced in a study of T-cell memory formation after mild COVID-19. TCRdb fed the 5' RACE reads into MiXCR, producing one record per CDR3 protein. This table has 100,000 to 150,000 distinct CDR3 sequences, about a sixth appearing once. Sequencing input: PBMCs or a T cell subset sorted from them (not recorded which). The source is a man aged 18-30 years who had mild COVID-19 (a few samples of this study predate the infection). Cell type and time point are not known. Both conserved end residues are part of each CDR3. The D gene is left open where the match is weak. The listing skips clone size in some rows; elsewhere it reads once, few, many or a size class.

d_call: TRBD1
j_call: TRBJ1-4
clone_size: .
v_call: TRBV18
cdr3_aa: CASSPADRGGEKLFF
cdr3_nt: TGTGCCAGCTCACCAGCGGACAGGGGAGGAGAAAAACTGTTTTTT

d_call: TRBD1
j_call: TRBJ1-4
clone_size: .
v_call: TRBV6-1
cdr3_aa: CASSERKTGAGGEKLFF
cdr3_nt: TGTGCCAGCAGTGAGAGGAAGACAGGGGCCGGTGGTGAAAAACTGTTTTTT

d_call: .
j_call: TRBJ1-6
clone_size: .
v_call: TRBV12-3/TRBV12-4
cdr3_aa: CASTPSRGFRGTPLHF
cdr3_nt: TGTGCCAGCACCCCATCCAGGGGTTTCCGCGGGACACCCCTCCACTTT

d_call: TRBD1
j_call: TRBJ1-1
clone_size: .
v_call: TRBV5-1
cdr3_aa: CASSLETGLNTEAFF
cdr3_nt: TGCGCCAGCAGCCTGGAGACAGGGCTGAACACTGAAGCTTTCTTT

d_call: .
j_call: TRBJ1-5
clone_size: .
v_call: TRBV4-3
cdr3_aa: CASSQDSFMGFGNQPQHF
cdr3_nt: TGCGCCAGCAGCCAAGATTCTTTTATGGGGTTCGGCAATCAGCCCCAGCATTTT

d_call: TRBD2
j_call: TRBJ2-1
clone_size: .
v_call: TRBV5-6
cdr3_aa: CASSRLTGERGEDEQFF
cdr3_nt: TGTGCCAGCAGCCGTTTAACTGGGGAGCGGGGGGAGGATGAGCAGTTCTTC

d_call: TRBD2
j_call: TRBJ2-5
clone_size: few
v_call: TRBV28
cdr3_aa: CASSGGGREETQYF
cdr3_nt: TGTGCCAGCAGTGGCGGGGGTAGGGAAGAGACCCAGTACTTC

d_call: TRBD1
j_call: TRBJ1-1
clone_size: .
v_call: TRBV12-3/TRBV12-4
cdr3_aa: CASSLDRVMAFF
cdr3_nt: TGTGCCAGCAGTTTGGACAGGGTGATGGCTTTCTTT

d_call: TRBD2
j_call: TRBJ2-5
clone_size: few
v_call: TRBV24-1
cdr3_aa: CATSDPGTSGETQYF
cdr3_nt: TGTGCCACCAGTGACCCTGGGACTAGTGGAGAGACCCAGTACTTC

d_call: .
j_call: TRBJ2-2
clone_size: few
v_call: TRBV5-1
cdr3_aa: CASNKNTGELFF
cdr3_nt: TGCGCCAGCAACAAGAACACCGGGGAGCTGTTTTTT

d_call: .
j_call: TRBJ2-1
clone_size: .
v_call: TRBV12-3/TRBV12-4
cdr3_aa: CASAPGRDEQFF
cdr3_nt: TGTGCCAGCGCCCCAGGGCGCGATGAGCAGTTCTTC

d_call: .
j_call: TRBJ2-1
clone_size: .
v_call: TRBV9
cdr3_aa: CASSVVSGNNEQFF
cdr3_nt: TGTGCCAGCAGCGTAGTCTCAGGTAACAATGAGCAGTTCTTC

d_call: .
j_call: TRBJ2-7
clone_size: .
v_call: TRBV5-6
cdr3_aa: CASSLLRAEQYF
cdr3_nt: TGTGCCAGCAGCTTGCTCAGGGCCGAGCAGTACTTC

d_call: .
j_call: TRBJ2-5
clone_size: many
v_call: TRBV20-1
cdr3_aa: CSANRETQYF
cdr3_nt: TGCAGTGCTAATAGAGAGACCCAGTACTTC

d_call: TRBD1
j_call: TRBJ1-2
clone_size: .
v_call: TRBV4-3
cdr3_aa: CASSRLQGFDYGYTF
cdr3_nt: TGCGCCAGCAGCCGTTTACAGGGGTTTGACTATGGCTACACCTTC

d_call: .
j_call: TRBJ2-2
clone_size: .
v_call: TRBV7-2
cdr3_aa: CASSFWGRTGELFF
cdr3_nt: TGTGCCAGCAGCTTCTGGGGCAGGACCGGGGAGCTGTTTTTT

d_call: TRBD2
j_call: TRBJ2-3
clone_size: few
v_call: TRBV9
cdr3_aa: CASSATAGVSTDTQYF
cdr3_nt: TGTGCCAGCAGCGCCACAGCGGGGGTTAGCACAGATACGCAGTATTTT

d_call: .
j_call: TRBJ2-2
clone_size: many
v_call: TRBV7-3
cdr3_aa: CASAMHGAGELFF
cdr3_nt: TGTGCCAGCGCGATGCATGGGGCCGGGGAGCTGTTTTTT

d_call: TRBD1
j_call: TRBJ1-2
clone_size: .
v_call: TRBV6-1
cdr3_aa: CASSDYGQGGDGYTF
cdr3_nt: TGTGCCAGCAGTGACTATGGACAGGGAGGCGATGGCTACACCTTC

d_call: .
j_call: TRBJ2-3
clone_size: .
v_call: TRBV6-5
cdr3_aa: CASSYSRLGLTDTQYF
cdr3_nt: TGTGCCAGCAGTTACTCTCGACTTGGTCTCACAGATACGCAGTATTTT

d_call: .
j_call: TRBJ1-5
clone_size: .
v_call: TRBV21-1
cdr3_aa: CASSPAQPQHF
cdr3_nt: TGTGCCAGCAGCCCCGCCCAGCCCCAGCATTTT

d_call: .
j_call: TRBJ1-3
clone_size: many
v_call: TRBV7-2
cdr3_aa: CASSQSTAGSGNTIYF
cdr3_nt: TGTGCCAGCAGCCAAAGCACCGCAGGGTCTGGAAACACCATATATTTT

d_call: .
j_call: TRBJ2-5
clone_size: .
v_call: TRBV6-5
cdr3_aa: CASRVLRGETQYF
cdr3_nt: TGTGCCAGCAGGGTGCTGAGGGGGGAGACCCAGTACTTC

d_call: .
j_call: TRBJ1-2
clone_size: .
v_call: TRBV6-2/TRBV6-3
cdr3_aa: CASRGHVNYGYTF
cdr3_nt: TGTGCCAGCAGGGGGCACGTCAACTATGGCTACACCTTC

d_call: .
j_call: TRBJ1-2
clone_size: few
v_call: TRBV4-3
cdr3_aa: CASSQTPGRGYTF
cdr3_nt: TGCGCCAGCAGCCAGACACCGGGACGCGGCTACACCTTC

d_call: .
j_call: TRBJ2-7
clone_size: few
v_call: TRBV29-1
cdr3_aa: CSVEGQGNEEQYF
cdr3_nt: TGCAGCGTTGAAGGGCAGGGGAATGAGGAGCAGTACTTC

d_call: .
j_call: TRBJ2-5
clone_size: .
v_call: TRBV20-1
cdr3_aa: CSARGYQETQYF
cdr3_nt: TGCAGTGCTAGGGGCTACCAAGAGACCCAGTACTTC

d_call: TRBD2
j_call: TRBJ2-3
clone_size: few
v_call: TRBV7-7
cdr3_aa: CASSPGLGGTDTQYF
cdr3_nt: TGTGCCAGCAGCCCGGGACTAGGGGGCACAGATACGCAGTATTTT

d_call: .
j_call: TRBJ1-3
clone_size: few
v_call: TRBV9
cdr3_aa: CASSARLEGWENTIYF
cdr3_nt: TGTGCCAGCAGCGCCCGCCTAGAGGGGTGGGAAAACACCATATATTTT

d_call: .
j_call: TRBJ1-6
clone_size: few
v_call: TRBV20-1
cdr3_aa: CSARGSGSPLHF
cdr3_nt: TGCAGTGCTAGGGGGTCGGGTTCACCCCTCCACTTT

d_call: TRBD1
j_call: TRBJ2-3
clone_size: .
v_call: TRBV29-1
cdr3_aa: CSVRDRGRLRSDTQYF
cdr3_nt: TGCAGCGTTCGGGACAGGGGGCGTCTTAGGTCAGATACGCAGTATTTT

d_call: .
j_call: TRBJ2-5
clone_size: .
v_call: TRBV18
cdr3_aa: CASSPWAGGETQYF
cdr3_nt: TGTGCCAGCTCACCTTGGGCGGGCGGAGAGACCCAGTACTTC

d_call: .
j_call: TRBJ2-1
clone_size: .
v_call: TRBV5-1
cdr3_aa: CASSSGISSYNEQFF
cdr3_nt: TGCGCCAGCAGTTCAGGCATCAGCTCCTACAATGAGCAGTTCTTC

d_call: .
j_call: TRBJ2-5
clone_size: .
v_call: TRBV7-2
cdr3_aa: CASSLELEETQYF
cdr3_nt: TGTGCCAGCAGCTTAGAGCTAGAGGAGACCCAGTACTTC

d_call: TRBD2
j_call: TRBJ2-3
clone_size: .
v_call: TRBV15
cdr3_aa: CATSRVGEGPTDTQYF
cdr3_nt: TGTGCCACCAGCAGAGTTGGGGAGGGTCCCACAGATACGCAGTATTTT